This paragraph covers one TCR beta chain sequence. No antigen is known for it. Using immunoSEQ multiplex PCR, the repertoire was profiled, and TCRdb retains in-frame clones only, with some absent. The sample includes approximately 84,000 clones, roughly 86% of them seen just once. Losses at the gene ends were 6 bases for V and 7 bases for J; bases not matched to a gene: 10. Germline CDR1 reads MNHEY; CDR2 reads SVGAGI. CDR3 length: 15 amino acids. This record comes from a study of OX40 agonist ivuxolimab in advanced cancers. About the study: The drug used for patients, ivuxolimab, was an agonistic anti-OX40 (CD134) antibody. Dose-escalation patients suffered from hepatocellular carcinoma, melanoma, renal cell or head and neck cancer. Two patients with cutaneous melanoma and one with hepatocellular carcinoma, three in total, showed partial responses.

Findings and limits, study-wide: Low normalized T-cell clonal expansion was additionally recorded for some nonresponders.

The source is an adult with an advanced solid tumor such as melanoma, head and neck, liver or kidney cancer. Sample: CD4+ or CD8+ T cells sorted from blood, taken in a trial of the OX40 agonist ivuxolimab. J is TRBJ1-4 and V is TRBV6-5; 8 positions agree with TRBD1. DNA for the CDR3: TGTGCCAGCAGACTGGGACAGGTGGGAAGTGAAAAACTGTTTTTT. It translates to CASRLGQVGSEKLFF.